This T cell receptor (beta chain) stems from a study of blood T cell repertoires in COVID-19. Study context: The United States, Italy and Spain supplied acute and convalescent COVID-19 samples. Sample material is recorded as cDNA or gDNA derived from T cells, B-cell-depleted T cells, or PBMCs.

Sequenced by immunoSEQ multiplex PCR; TCRdb stores in-frame clones only, minus some. The sample carries 35,000 to 55,000 clones, 70% to 90% recorded once. CDR1 is KGHSH and CDR2 is LQKENI in the germline V gene. CDR3 size: 15 residues. After removal of 8 bases from V and 3 bases from J, the junction contained 9 bases not matched to a gene. The origin of this receptor is a human donor in a cohort sampled during active COVID-19. Sample: peripheral blood. The genes are TRBV18 and TRBJ2-1; 8 bases are a match to TRBD1. CDR3 in amino acids: CASTRTGHYYNEQFF. The DNA of the CDR3 is TGTGCCAGCACAAGGACAGGGCATTACTACAATGAGCAGTTCTTC.